The 29 T cell receptor beta chains listed next were all sequenced from one sample in a study of CD8+ T cells in alopecia areata. Treatment described: oral pan-JAK inhibitor, 5-10 mg twice daily. It was cDNA, reverse transcribed from extracted RNA, that served as the sequencing template. Assay: immunoSEQ multiplex PCR; the TCRdb copy retains only in-frame clones and omits some. Of over 150,000 clones in the sample, 58% are singletons; the top ten hold 5.5%. The material sequenced was CD4+ T cells sorted from blood, taken at week 24, from a patient treated with tofacitinib. The receptors come from a human donor with alopecia areata.

Only a few counts were recorded for this clone. V gene TRBV30 combines with J gene TRBJ1-2, with a possible D match to TRBD1 (6 bases). V lost 3 bases and J 5 bases, leaving 19 bases between the germline ends. The CDR3 contains 15 residues. The germline CDR1 and CDR2 sequences are GTSNPN and SVGIG (reference sequence). CDR3 loop: CAWSRRDRSRYGYTF. In DNA, the CDR3 is TGTGCCTGGAGCCGGAGAGACAGGAGTAGATATGGCTACACCTTC.

The V call is TRBV15, the J call TRBJ2-2; no clear D gene. With 2 bases removed from V and 3 bases from J, the gap between germline ends came to 10 bases. The CDR3 spans 15 residues. Germline loops: CDR1 LNHNV, CDR2 YYDKDF (reference sequence). The CDR3 reads CATSRKIADTGELFF. The CDR3 DNA reads TGTGCCACCAGCAGAAAAATAGCCGACACCGGGGAGCTGTTTTTT. The full variable domain, with the rest looked up from reference TRBV15 and TRBJ2-2, is DAMVIQNPRYQVTQFGKPVTLSCSQTLNHNVMYWYQQKSSQAPKLLFHYYDKDFNNEADTPDNFQSRRPNTSFCFLDIRSPGLGDTAMYLCATSRKIADTGELFFGEGSRLTVL.

V and J are TRBV18 and TRBJ2-3, with D maybe TRBD2 (5 bases). In germline, CDR1 is KGHSH, CDR2 LQKENI. There are 16 residues in the CDR3. V lost 0 bases and J 7 bases, leaving 17 bases between the germline ends. The CDR3 DNA sequence: TGTGCCAGCTCACCACCAGAAAGCGGAGAACGGCATACGCAGTATTTT. This codes for CASSPPESGERHTQYF.

The chain employs TRBV5-1 and TRBJ2-1; D possibly uses TRBD1 or TRBD2 (5 bases each). CDR1 SGHRS and CDR2 YFSETQ come from the germline V gene. Trimming removed 2 bases at V and 2 bases at J, with 11 bases between. This CDR3 spans 15 amino acids. The CDR3 protein is CASSLGQGAYNEQFF. CDR3 coding DNA: TGCGCCAGCAGCTTAGGGCAGGGAGCCTACAATGAGCAGTTCTTC.

V is TRBV27 and J is TRBJ2-4, with D possibly being TRBD1 (7 bases). CDR1 and CDR2 from the germline V gene are MNHEY and SMNVEV (reference sequence). This CDR3 spans 13 amino acids. With 6 bases removed from V and 8 bases from J, the gap between germline ends came to 14 bases. CDR3 coding DNA: TGTGCCAGCAGCGACAGGGAGGTAGACATTCAGTACTTC. Translating it yields CASSDREVDIQYF.

The chain joins TRBV5-6 to TRBJ2-2; possible D gene TRBD2, 5 bases. The CDR3 consists of 12 residues. Trimming took off 2 bases at V and 7 bases at J, with 6 bases between the two ends. Germline CDR1 SGHDT, CDR2 YYEEEE. The CDR3 region has the DNA TGTGCCAGCAGCTTCGCGGGCGGGGAGCTGTTTTTT. This encodes CASSFAGGELFF.

V usage is TRBV4-1 and J usage is TRBJ2-5, with D possibly TRBD1 on 5 matching bases. Trimming removed 6 bases at V and 2 bases at J, with 10 bases between. Germline V lookup: CDR1 MGHRA, CDR2 YSYEKL. This CDR3 spans 13 amino acids. The CDR3 nucleotides read TGCGCCAGCAGAAGACAGCCACAAGAGACCCAGTACTTC. Translation: CASRRQPQETQYF.

This chain links TRBV15 with TRBJ2-2; D is undetermined. V lost 4 bases and J 1 base, leaving 7 bases between the germline ends. The CDR3 length is 14 residues. The germline gives CDR1 LNHNV, CDR2 YYDKDF (reference sequence). The DNA of the CDR3 is TGTGCCACCAGCATTCTACGGAACACCGGGGAGCTGTTTTTT. Its protein product is CATSILRNTGELFF. The complete variable domain, with remaining parts taken from reference TRBV15 and TRBJ2-2, reads DAMVIQNPRYQVTQFGKPVTLSCSQTLNHNVMYWYQQKSSQAPKLLFHYYDKDFNNEADTPDNFQSRRPNTSFCFLDIRSPGLGDTAMYLCATSILRNTGELFFGEGSRLTVL.

The chain recombines TRBV10-2 with TRBJ2-3, with TRBD2 matching 8 bases. Germline CDR1 is WSHSY and CDR2 is SAAADI. Trimming took 2 bases from V and 8 from J; bases not matched to a gene: 9. The CDR3 covers 15 residues. The CDR3 DNA follows: TGCGCCAGCAGTGAGGCGGGGGGTCGTTCATTTACGCAGTATTTT. It encodes CASSEAGGRSFTQYF.

The CDR3 loop reads CASSYSGGRDYGYTF. As DNA, the CDR3 is TGTGCCAGCAGCTACTCAGGGGGCAGGGACTATGGCTACACCTTC. The gene calls are TRBV7-2 and TRBJ1-2, with 8 bases aligning to TRBD1. V trimming: 4 bases; J trimming: 3 bases; junction bases outside the gene matches: 7. The CDR3 sequence is 15 residues long. Germline lookup yields CDR1 SGHTA and CDR2 FQGNSA.

This clone was detected only a few times. The chain has TRBV27 and TRBJ2-2; the match to TRBD1 covers 7 bases. The V and J ends lost 2 bases and 7 bases, in that order; junction bases with no gene match: 4. Germline assignment: CDR1 MNHEY and CDR2 SMNVEV (reference sequence). This CDR3 has 14 amino acids. The CDR3 DNA is TGTGCCAGCAGTTTAGAGGGGGCTGGCGGGGAGCTGTTTTTT. Protein: CASSLEGAGGELFF.

This chain connects TRBV5-1 to TRBJ1-1; D might be TRBD1 (6 bases). Germline V lookup: CDR1 SGHRS, CDR2 YFSETQ. Trimming pared 5 bases from V and 5 bases from J, leaving 22 bases between. CDR3 length equals 16 residues. The CDR3 DNA sequence: TGCGCCAGCAGACCTGAAAACAGGGCATCAGATACTGAAGCTTTCTTT. It encodes CASRPENRASDTEAFF.

V gene TRBV30 combines with J gene TRBJ2-3; no clear D gene. V was trimmed by 4 bases and J by 3 bases, leaving 11 bases between them. This CDR3 spans 13 amino acids. Germline V gives CDR1 GTSNPN, CDR2 SVGIG (reference sequence). The CDR3 region has the DNA TGTGCCTGGAATCCGGAAAGGACAGATACGCAGTATTTT. Protein product: CAWNPERTDTQYF.

The J gene is TRBJ2-7, the V gene TRBV29-1, with D possibly matching TRBD2 (6 bases). V lost 6 bases and J 0 bases, leaving 12 bases between the germline ends. The CDR3 is made up of 13 amino acids. The germline V gene has CDR1 SQVTM and CDR2 ANQGSEA. DNA of the CDR3: TGCAGCGTAGGCGGGATTAGCTCCTACGAGCAGTACTTC. This codes for CSVGGISSYEQYF.

This rearrangement joins TRBV7-9 to TRBJ2-1; D may be TRBD1 (6 bases). Germline CDR1 SEHNR, CDR2 FQNEAQ (reference sequence). The CDR3 consists of 15 residues. Between the trimmed V and J ends, which lost 5 bases and 0 bases, there was a span of 11 bases. CDR3 DNA sequence: TGTGCCAGCAGCGAACAGGGAGCCTCCTACAATGAGCAGTTCTTC. Its translation: CASSEQGASYNEQFF.

The chain combines TRBV7-2 with TRBJ2-3; D is undetermined. V shed 1 base and J shed 2 bases, with 7 bases lying between them. The V gene's germline CDR1 is SGHTA and CDR2 FQGNSA. The CDR3 runs 14 residues. CDR3: CASSLDWTTDTQYF. Written as DNA, the CDR3 is TGTGCCAGCAGCTTAGACTGGACCACAGATACGCAGTATTTT.

This chain connects TRBV13 to TRBJ2-3; TRBD2 matches at 9 bases. Germline lookup yields CDR1 PRHDT and CDR2 FYEKMQ (reference sequence). The CDR3 is 15 residues long. V was clipped by 3 bases and J by 4 bases; unmatched bases: 5. This CDR3 reads CASSFSGSIADTQYF. CDR3 sequence (DNA): TGTGCCAGCAGCTTTAGCGGGAGCATCGCAGATACGCAGTATTTT.

The chain employs TRBV5-1 and TRBJ2-7, with D maybe TRBD1 (7 bases). Germline V gene data show CDR1 as SGHRS and CDR2 as YFSETQ. The germline V and J ends were trimmed by 4 bases and 0 bases, with 14 bases remaining between them. The CDR3 has 15 residues. The CDR3 loop is CASSGGGTASYEQYF. The DNA of the CDR3 is TGCGCCAGCAGCGGCGGCGGGACAGCCTCCTACGAGCAGTACTTC.

The chain has TRBV9 and TRBJ2-5, with D perhaps matching TRBD1 or TRBD2 (6 bases each). CDR1 is SGDLS and CDR2 is YYNGEE in the germline V gene. The CDR3 is 16 residues long. The V end was cut by 0 bases, the J end by 4 bases, with 16 bases between. The CDR3 sequence is CASSVGGGTVGETQYF. The CDR3 nucleotides read TGTGCCAGCAGCGTAGGAGGGGGGACGGTCGGAGAGACCCAGTACTTC.

This chain's CDR3 is CASSLTRPYGYTF. In DNA form, the CDR3 reads TGTGCCAGCAGCTTAACACGGCCCTATGGCTACACCTTC. The genes are TRBV7-2 and TRBJ1-2, with D hard to call. The germline V gene has CDR1 SGHTA and CDR2 FQGNSA. CDR3 length: 13 amino acids. V gave up 2 bases and J gave up 4 bases, with 8 bases separating them.

The chain couples TRBV18 to TRBJ1-2; D unresolved. CDR1 KGHSH and CDR2 LQKENI come from the germline V gene. The CDR3 has 14 amino acids. Trimming took 0 bases from V and 4 from J, leaving 9 bases between them. The CDR3 region has the DNA TGTGCCAGCTCACCACCGTCGGGGTCCTATGGCTACACCTTC. It specifies CASSPPSGSYGYTF.

The chain couples TRBV5-1 to TRBJ2-1; TRBD2 aligns across 8 bases. J was trimmed by 9 bases and V by 0 bases; bases with no gene match: 8. The CDR3 spans 15 residues. Germline V gene data show CDR1 as SGHRS and CDR2 as YFSETQ. Here the CDR3 reads CASSLEQRGIGEQFF. CDR3 sequence (DNA): TGCGCCAGCAGCTTGGAACAGCGGGGGATCGGTGAGCAGTTCTTC. Combining the CDR3 with reference TRBV5-1 and TRBJ2-1 gives the whole variable domain KAGVTQTPRYLIKTRGQQVTLSCSPISGHRSVSWYQQTPGQGLQFLFEYFSETQRNKGNFPGRFSGRQFSNSRSEMNVSTLELGDSALYLCASSLEQRGIGEQFFGPGTRLTVL.

V gene TRBV6-5 combines with J gene TRBJ1-1; D not certain. This CDR3 region has 13 residues. Trimming left V 2 bases short and J 0 bases short, with 4 bases between. The germline gives CDR1 MNHEY, CDR2 SVGAGI. CDR3 nucleotides: TGTGCCAGCAGTTACGAGGTGAACACTGAAGCTTTCTTT. This gives the protein CASSYEVNTEAFF.

The rearrangement uses TRBV7-2 and TRBJ2-5; D gene uncertain. Germline values: CDR1 SGHTA, CDR2 FQGNSA. Trimming cost V 0 bases and J 7 bases, with 3 bases left between them. The CDR3 runs 11 residues. The CDR3: CASSLAWTQYF. Here the CDR3 DNA reads TGTGCCAGCAGCTTAGCGTGGACCCAGTACTTC.

This CDR3 reads CASKEASYGYTF. The CDR3 coding sequence is TGTGCCAGCAAAGAAGCCTCCTATGGCTACACCTTC. The chain uses TRBV2 and TRBJ1-2; D unclear. CDR1 is SNHLY, CDR2 FYNNEI, per germline. The V end was cut by 7 bases, the J end by 4 bases, with 10 bases between. The CDR3 totals 12 residues. Full variable domain (outside the CDR3, taken from reference TRBV2 and TRBJ1-2): EPEVTQTPSHQVTQMGQEVILRCVPISNHLYFYWYRQILGQKVEFLVSFYNNEISEKSEIFDDQFSVERPDGSNFTLKIRSTKLEDSAMYFCASKEASYGYTFGSGTRLTVV.

The V gene is TRBV2, the J gene TRBJ2-7; no reliable D call. Germline values: CDR1 SNHLY, CDR2 FYNNEI. This CDR3 comprises 13 residues. V lost 6 bases and J 3 bases, leaving 12 bases between the germline ends. CDR3 amino acids: CASSLDRYYEQYF. As DNA, the CDR3 is TGTGCCAGCAGCCTGGACCGATACTACGAGCAGTACTTC.

J is TRBJ1-6 and V is TRBV9; 8 bases fit TRBD1. Germline CDR1 reads SGDLS; CDR2 reads YYNGEE. The CDR3 totals 14 residues. V trimming: 0 bases; J trimming: 7 bases; junction bases outside the gene matches: 0. CDR3 amino acids: CASSVGTGNSPLHF. CDR3 DNA sequence: TGTGCCAGCAGCGTAGGGACAGGGAATTCACCCCTCCACTTT.

The chain employs TRBV10-3 and TRBJ1-5; 7 nucleotides match TRBD1. Germline V lookup: CDR1 ENHRY, CDR2 SYGVKD. This CDR3 is 13 amino acids long. V shed 10 bases and J 9 bases; nucleotides not matched to a gene: 12. CDR3 bases: TGTGCCACCAACGGACAGGTAACGCGGCCCCAGCATTTT. The encoded protein is CATNGQVTRPQHF.

The CDR3 DNA is TGTGCCAGCAGCATGGGACTAGTCGAGACCCAGTACTTC. Its translation: CASSMGLVETQYF. This chain links TRBV5-6 with TRBJ2-5; TRBD2 aligns across 8 bases. CDR1 and CDR2 (germline): SGHDT, YYEEEE. V shed 4 bases and J 5 bases; nucleotides not matched to a gene: 4. CDR3 length: 13 residues.